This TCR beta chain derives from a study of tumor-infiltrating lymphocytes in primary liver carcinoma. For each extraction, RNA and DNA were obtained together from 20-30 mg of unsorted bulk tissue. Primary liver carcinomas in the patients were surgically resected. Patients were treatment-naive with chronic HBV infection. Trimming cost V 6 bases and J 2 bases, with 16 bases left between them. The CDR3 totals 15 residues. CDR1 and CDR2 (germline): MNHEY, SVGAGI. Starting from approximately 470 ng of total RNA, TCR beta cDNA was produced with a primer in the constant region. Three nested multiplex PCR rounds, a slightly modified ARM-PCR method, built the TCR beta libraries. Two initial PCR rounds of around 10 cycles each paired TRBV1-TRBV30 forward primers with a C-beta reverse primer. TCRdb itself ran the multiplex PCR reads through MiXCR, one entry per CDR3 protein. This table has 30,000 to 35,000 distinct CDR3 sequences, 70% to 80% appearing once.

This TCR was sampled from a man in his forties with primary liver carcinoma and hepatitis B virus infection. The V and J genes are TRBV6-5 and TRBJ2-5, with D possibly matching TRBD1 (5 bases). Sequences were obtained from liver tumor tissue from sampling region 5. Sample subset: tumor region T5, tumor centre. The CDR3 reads CASRQDKTRQETQYF. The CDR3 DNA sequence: TGTGCCAGCAGGCAGGACAAGACGAGACAAGAGACCCAGTACTTC.